Listed below are T cell receptor beta chains from one sample, sequenced in a study of OX40 agonist ivuxolimab in advanced cancers. Profiling relied on immunoSEQ multiplex PCR, and the TCRdb table lists in-frame clones only, not all of them. The sample gives fewer than 25,000 clones, approximately 80% of which show up once; approximately 31% is in the top ten. This specimen was CD4+ or CD8+ T cells sorted from blood, taken in a trial of the OX40 agonist ivuxolimab. The source of these receptors is an adult with an advanced solid tumor such as melanoma, head and neck, liver or kidney cancer. Both conserved end residues are part of each CDR3. A D gene is named only where the DNA matches it firmly. Part of the rows lack a size; the others show once, few, many or a class for expanded clones.

.	.	TRBJ2-3	TRBV4-2	TGTGCCAGCAGCCAAGAGTGGCTGGAAAGGATGGCAGATACGCAGTATTTT	CASSQEWLERMADTQYF
once	.	TRBJ2-1	TRBV29-1	TGCAGCGTTGCGTCGGACAATGAGCAGTTCTTC	CSVASDNEQFF
.	.	TRBJ2-2	TRBV5-1	TGCGCCAGCAGCTTGGAGGGTGACGGGGAGCTGTTTTTT	CASSLEGDGELFF
.	TRBD2	TRBJ2-5	TRBV30	TGTGCCTGGAGTATGTGGCGGGAGGGTAGAGAGACCCAGTACTTC	CAWSMWREGRETQYF
.	.	TRBJ2-7	TRBV5-6	TGTGCCAGCAGCTTGGGAGGTCCCTACGAGCAGTACTTC	CASSLGGPYEQYF
once	TRBD1	TRBJ2-5	TRBV7-9	TGTGCCAGCAGCAACCCCAGGGGGGAGACCCAGTACTTC	CASSNPRGETQYF
few	.	TRBJ2-1	TRBV5-1	TGCGCCAGCAGCTTTTCAGGGGCGTACAATGAGCAGTTCTTC	CASSFSGAYNEQFF
.	TRBD1	TRBJ2-7	TRBV10-3	TGTGCCATCAGTGACCCCCCGGGACAGGACGCCTACGAGCAGTACTTC	CAISDPPGQDAYEQYF
.	.	TRBJ1-6	TRBV30	TGTGCCTGGACCTTCAGAAATTCACCCCTCCACTTT	CAWTFRNSPLHF
.	.	TRBJ2-3	TRBV5-5	TGTGCCAGCAGCTCATCTAAAATCAGATACACAGATACGCAGTATTTT	CASSSSKIRYTDTQYF
.	.	TRBJ1-5	TRBV6-1	TGTGCCAGCACCCCGAGAGGGCTTCAGCCCCAGCATTTT	CASTPRGLQPQHF
.	TRBD2	TRBJ2-1	TRBV5-1	TGCGCCAGCAGCTTGGCCTTTGGTAGCGGGAGAGCTAATGAGCAGTTCTTC	CASSLAFGSGRANEQFF
.	.	TRBJ2-2	TRBV6-6	TGTGCCAGCAGTTACTCGAGTGGGGTCACCGGGGAGCTGTTTTTT	CASSYSSGVTGELFF
.	TRBD1	TRBJ2-5	TRBV19	TGTGCCGCAGGGGGCTGGGGAGAGACCCAGTACTTC	CAAGGWGETQYF
.	TRBD2	TRBJ2-1	TRBV4-2	TGTGCCAGCAGCCAAGATTCGCGGCTAGCGGGGAATGAGCAGTTCTTC	CASSQDSRLAGNEQFF
.	.	TRBJ2-4	TRBV19	TGTGCCAGTAGTTATTATGGGGTTGGGTCCAAAAACATTCAGTACTTC	CASSYYGVGSKNIQYF
.	.	TRBJ2-1	TRBV19	TGTGCCAGTAGGCAAATTTTGGACGGAAGGTACAATGAGCAGTTCTTC	CASRQILDGRYNEQFF
.	.	TRBJ2-1	TRBV6-4	TGTGCCAGCAGTGACTCCGAAGGATACCCGGTTTCCGAGCAGTTCTTC	CASSDSEGYPVSEQFF
.	TRBD2	TRBJ2-5	TRBV2	TGTGCCAGCGACGGGGGGGCCAGGGAGACCCAGTACTTC	CASDGGARETQYF
.	.	TRBJ2-1	TRBV5-1	TGCGCCAGCAGCTTGGTAGGGACGAATGAGCAGTTCTTC	CASSLVGTNEQFF